Below are 27 T cell receptor beta chains sequenced from a single sample in a study of beta chain features in type 1 diabetes. Whole-study results and caveats: Among patients with Type 1 diabetes, TCRB CDR3s were moderately but significantly shorter in every one of the four CD4+ subsets.

The antigens these receptors bind are not known. cDNA synthesis used the whole RNA isolate, giving expressed TCRB sequences. Profiled with immunoSEQ multiplex PCR; TCRdb holds only in-frame clones, not every one. In the table there are a few hundred thousand clones, roughly 25% of which are singletons. The specimen was naive CD4+ T cells from blood. Every receptor here comes from a woman aged 25 to 45 with type 1 diabetes.

This clone was seen only a few times. The chain is built from TRBV14 and TRBJ2-7; TRBD2 is a possible D gene (5 bases). Trimming pared 0 bases from V and 7 bases from J, leaving 10 bases between. The CDR3 runs 13 residues. Germline lookup yields CDR1 SGHDN and CDR2 FVKESK. The CDR3 sequence is CASSQELAWEQYF. CDR3 nucleotides: TGTGCCAGCAGCCAAGAGCTAGCCTGGGAGCAGTACTTC.

CDR3 bases: TGTGCCAGCAGCAGATCGCAAGAGACCCAGTACTTC. Translation: CASSRSQETQYF. The rearrangement joins TRBV27 to TRBJ2-5; D gene unclear. Germline-derived CDR1 and CDR2 are MNHEY and SMNVEV (reference sequence). Between the trimmed V and J ends, which lost 6 bases and 2 bases, there was a span of 7 bases. CDR3 length equals 12 residues.

This clone was recorded a few times. V and J are TRBV28 and TRBJ2-1, with 9 bases fitting TRBD1. The ends lost 6 bases at V and 6 bases at J; junction bases unmatched: 12. The CDR3 is 16 amino acids. In germline, CDR1 is MDHEN, CDR2 SYDVKM. CDR3 sequence: CASRVPSGTGSNEQFF. For the CDR3, the DNA is TGTGCCAGCAGGGTCCCTTCCGGGACAGGGTCCAATGAGCAGTTCTTC.

This sequence joins TRBV29-1 and TRBJ2-1; 11 bases map to TRBD2. Unmatched junction bases numbered 9, after V lost 7 bases and J lost 1 base. Germline V CDR1 and CDR2: SQVTM, ANQGSEA. The CDR3 loop spans 16 amino acids. The CDR3 loop is CSAFSGRAGSYNEQFF. The DNA of the CDR3 is TGCAGCGCGTTTAGCGGGAGGGCCGGGTCCTACAATGAGCAGTTCTTC.

This clone showed up just a few times. This chain links TRBV9 with TRBJ1-1; possible D gene TRBD1, 5 bases. The germline V gene encodes CDR1 SGDLS and CDR2 YYNGEE. Trimming removed 3 bases at V and 10 bases at J, with 19 bases between. The CDR3 totals 14 residues. CDR3 amino acids: CASSARETLGGAFF. The CDR3 DNA sequence: TGTGCCAGCAGCGCCCGGGAAACACTGGGGGGAGCTTTCTTT.

The rearrangement uses TRBV29-1 and TRBJ2-5; 9 positions agree with TRBD2. The germline gives CDR1 SQVTM, CDR2 ANQGSEA. The J segment lost 5 bases and the V segment lost 4 bases, leaving 8 bases of the junction unmatched. The CDR3 contains 14 residues. The CDR3 bases are TGCAGCGTTGTTAGGCTAGCGGGACACGAGACCCAGTACTTC. Protein sequence: CSVVRLAGHETQYF.

This clone was observed a few times. V gene TRBV30 combines with J gene TRBJ1-5; no firm D call. The length of the CDR3 is 12 residues. The V and J ends lost 5 bases and 2 bases respectively, with 7 bases between them. CDR1 and CDR2 from the germline V gene are GTSNPN and SVGIG (reference sequence). Here the CDR3 reads CAWSPGNQPQHF. In DNA, the CDR3 is TGTGCCTGGTCCCCGGGCAATCAGCCCCAGCATTTT.

The chain combines TRBV6-5 with TRBJ2-5, with 7 bases matching TRBD1. The CDR3 contains 14 residues. V shed 2 bases, J shed 9 bases, and the junction held 9 bases outside the gene matches. Germline V gives CDR1 MNHEY, CDR2 SVGAGI. CDR3 loop: CASSYRGQSVAQYF. CDR3 DNA: TGTGCCAGCAGTTACAGGGGACAGAGTGTAGCCCAGTACTTC.

This sequence joins TRBV7-2 and TRBJ1-4, with 8 positions matching TRBD1. The ends lost 1 base at V and 3 bases at J; junction bases unmatched: 10. The CDR3 is 18 residues long. The germline gives CDR1 SGHTA, CDR2 FQGNSA. The CDR3 sequence: CASSLGGLDRGPNEKLFF. The CDR3 DNA reads as TGTGCCAGCAGCTTAGGGGGCCTCGACAGGGGACCTAATGAAAAACTGTTTTTT.

J is TRBJ1-1 and V is TRBV7-9, with D uncertain. The CDR3 is made up of 13 amino acids. Trimming shortened V by 4 bases and J by 7 bases, and 13 bases separated the two germline ends. The germline V gene encodes CDR1 SEHNR and CDR2 FQNEAQ (reference sequence). The CDR3 DNA is TGTGCCAGCAGCTCCTACGTGGGCGATGAAGCTTTCTTT. It specifies CASSSYVGDEAFF.

This chain uses TRBV28 with TRBJ2-1; a weak D match, TRBD1 (5 bases). The CDR3 extends over 14 amino acids. Trimming cost V 3 bases and J 9 bases, with 15 bases left between them. CDR1 and CDR2 from the germline V gene are MDHEN and SYDVKM. DNA of the CDR3: TGTGCCAGCAGTTTTGTTGAAGGCAGGGCTGAGCAGTTCTTC. Its protein product is CASSFVEGRAEQFF.

This chain uses TRBV18 with TRBJ2-3; D remains unclear. V lost 3 bases to trimming and J lost 4 bases, with 8 bases between them. The CDR3 is 13 amino acids. Germline V gene sequence: CDR1 KGHSH, CDR2 LQKENI. DNA of the CDR3: TGTGCCAGCTCACCTAGAGAGTCAGATACGCAGTATTTT. It codes for CASSPRESDTQYF.

There are a few counts of this clone. V usage is TRBV30 and J usage is TRBJ2-3; D perhaps matches TRBD2 (5 bases). The CDR3 extends over 13 amino acids. CDR1 and CDR2 from the germline V gene are GTSNPN and SVGIG (reference sequence). Trimming pared 3 bases from V and 3 bases from J, leaving 10 bases between. In DNA form, the CDR3 reads TGTGCCTGGAGCCCCGGGGTAACAGATACGCAGTATTTT. The encoded protein is CAWSPGVTDTQYF.

This clone was recorded a few times. The rearrangement uses TRBV28 and TRBJ2-1; D perhaps matches TRBD2 (6 bases). CDR3 size: 15 residues. Trimming stripped 2 bases from V and 0 bases from J, with 8 bases between. Looked up from germline, CDR1 is MDHEN and CDR2 is SYDVKM. Written as DNA, the CDR3 is TGTGCCAGCAGTTTAGCGGGGAGCTCCTACAATGAGCAGTTCTTC. It encodes CASSLAGSSYNEQFF.

The chain couples TRBV11-3 to TRBJ1-1; tentatively, D is TRBD1 (5 bases). Between the trimmed V and J ends, which lost 5 bases and 1 base, there was a span of 8 bases. This CDR3 contains 13 residues. CDR1 SGHNT and CDR2 YENEEA come from the germline V gene. Written as DNA, the CDR3 is TGTGCCAGCAGCCCTAGGGGGAACACTGAAGCTTTCTTT. As protein: CASSPRGNTEAFF.

The CDR3 nucleotides read TGTGCCAGCAGCACAGGACTAGCGGGAGTCGACACCGGGGAGCTGTTTTTT. The encoded protein is CASSTGLAGVDTGELFF. The chain carries TRBV4-2 and TRBJ2-2; 13 nucleotides agree with TRBD2. V lost 5 bases, J lost 3 bases, and 6 bases stayed unmatched. The V gene's germline CDR1 is LGHNA and CDR2 YNFKEQ. The CDR3 loop spans 17 amino acids.

This clone was counted a few times. This chain uses TRBV6-5 with TRBJ2-7, with 8 positions matching TRBD2. With 6 bases clipped from V and 3 bases from J, the junction kept 7 bases outside the gene matches. CDR3 length equals 14 residues. Germline values: CDR1 MNHEY, CDR2 SVGAGI. The CDR3 nucleotides read TGTGCCAGCAGCCCAGCGGGAGTAGGCTACGAGCAGTACTTC. Translation: CASSPAGVGYEQYF.

This clone occurred a few times. This chain connects TRBV30 to TRBJ2-7; the D gene is possibly TRBD1 (7 bases). CDR3 length equals 14 residues. V lost 2 bases, J lost 0 bases, and 11 bases lay in between. Germline CDR1 and CDR2: GTSNPN and SVGIG (reference sequence). This chain's CDR3 is CAWSQGGPSYEQYF. The CDR3 DNA reads TGTGCCTGGAGTCAGGGGGGACCCTCCTACGAGCAGTACTTC.

V is TRBV30 and J is TRBJ1-2; possible D gene TRBD1, 5 bases. The V gene lost 4 bases and the J gene lost 2 bases, with 5 bases spanning the gap. Per germline, CDR1 GTSNPN and CDR2 SVGIG (reference sequence). The CDR3 has 11 residues. The CDR3, as DNA: TGTGCCTGGAACAGGAACTATGGCTACACCTTC. It encodes CAWNRNYGYTF.

This clone has just a few counts. V usage is TRBV4-1 and J usage is TRBJ2-7; 9 bases line up with TRBD2. Germline-derived CDR1 and CDR2 are MGHRA and YSYEKL. Unmatched junction bases numbered 6, after V lost 0 bases and J lost 6 bases. The CDR3 length is 15 residues. The CDR3, as DNA: TGCGCCAGCAGCCAAGACGCTAGCGGGGTACTCGAGCAGTACTTC. The encoded protein is CASSQDASGVLEQYF.

The chain has TRBV11-2 and TRBJ2-1, with 9 bases aligning to TRBD1. The CDR3 has 16 amino acids. CDR1 is SGHAT, CDR2 FQNNGV, per germline. The V segment lost 5 bases and the J segment 1 base; nucleotides outside the gene matches: 6. CDR3 in DNA: TGTGCCAGCAGCGAGACCGGGACAGGGTCCTACAATGAGCAGTTCTTC. It yields the protein CASSETGTGSYNEQFF.

The J gene is TRBJ2-7, the V gene TRBV6-5; a weak D match, TRBD1 (5 bases). Per the germline V gene, CDR1 is MNHEY and CDR2 is SVGAGI. The CDR3 has 12 amino acids. The V end was cut by 5 bases, the J end by 9 bases, with 14 bases between. The CDR3 coding sequence is TGTGCCAGCAGTCCGCCAGGGCAGGGGCAGTACTTC. The encoded protein is CASSPPGQGQYF.

The V call is TRBV5-1, the J call TRBJ2-6, with D uncertain. This CDR3 has 18 amino acids. V lost 3 bases and J lost 0, with 16 bases in between. The germline gives CDR1 SGHRS, CDR2 YFSETQ. In nucleotides, the CDR3 is TGCGCCAGCAGCTCGGCGGTTGGCGGCACCTCTGGGGCCAACGTCCTGACTTTC. This gives the protein CASSSAVGGTSGANVLTF. Complete variable domain (other parts from reference TRBV5-1 and TRBJ2-6): KAGVTQTPRYLIKTRGQQVTLSCSPISGHRSVSWYQQTPGQGLQFLFEYFSETQRNKGNFPGRFSGRQFSNSRSEMNVSTLELGDSALYLCASSSAVGGTSGANVLTFGAGSRLTVL.

This clone was counted only a few times. J is TRBJ1-1 and V is TRBV7-2, with a tentative D call TRBD1 (6 bases). V lost 4 bases to trimming and J lost 5 bases, with 14 bases between them. The CDR3 sequence is 14 residues long. Germline CDR1 is SGHTA and CDR2 is FQGNSA. DNA of the CDR3: TGTGCCAGCAGCTCCCTCGGGGGGCGGACTGAAGCTTTCTTT. As protein: CASSSLGGRTEAFF. Using reference TRBV7-2 and TRBJ1-1 for the parts outside the CDR3, the full variable domain is GAGVSQSPSNKVTEKGKDVELRCDPISGHTALYWYRQSLGQGLEFLIYFQGNSAPDKSGLPSDRFSAERTGGSVSTLTIQRTQQEDSAVYLCASSSLGGRTEAFFGQGTRLTVV.

This clone was counted a few times. The V call is TRBV29-1, the J call TRBJ2-4, with 9 bases that match TRBD2. The CDR3 is 12 amino acids. CDR1 and CDR2 from the germline V gene are SQVTM and ANQGSEA. V was clipped by 7 bases and J by 5 bases; unmatched bases: 3. The CDR3: CSARLAENIQYF. CDR3 nucleotide sequence: TGCAGCGCCAGACTAGCGGAAAACATTCAGTACTTC.

In DNA form, the CDR3 reads TGTGCCAGCAGTCCCACGGGGAACAGCTTCACCAATCAGCCCCAGCATTTT. Residues: CASSPTGNSFTNQPQHF. This sequence joins TRBV27 and TRBJ1-5; D not resolved. CDR1 is MNHEY, CDR2 SMNVEV, per germline (reference sequence). The CDR3 consists of 17 residues. V gave up 5 bases and J gave up 3 bases, with 20 bases separating them.

CDR3 in amino acids: CASSEGLAGVVEQYF. The CDR3 DNA reads TGTGCCAGCAGTGAGGGACTAGCGGGAGTGGTCGAGCAGTACTTC. V and J are TRBV2 and TRBJ2-7; 14 nucleotides agree with TRBD2. V lost 3 bases and J lost 6; bases outside the gene matches: 4. There are 15 residues in the CDR3. CDR1 is SNHLY and CDR2 is FYNNEI in the germline V gene. The variable domain in full, with the rest retrieved from reference TRBV2 and TRBJ2-7, is EPEVTQTPSHQVTQMGQEVILRCVPISNHLYFYWYRQILGQKVEFLVSFYNNEISEKSEIFDDQFSVERPDGSNFTLKIRSTKLEDSAMYFCASSEGLAGVVEQYFGPGTRLTVT.